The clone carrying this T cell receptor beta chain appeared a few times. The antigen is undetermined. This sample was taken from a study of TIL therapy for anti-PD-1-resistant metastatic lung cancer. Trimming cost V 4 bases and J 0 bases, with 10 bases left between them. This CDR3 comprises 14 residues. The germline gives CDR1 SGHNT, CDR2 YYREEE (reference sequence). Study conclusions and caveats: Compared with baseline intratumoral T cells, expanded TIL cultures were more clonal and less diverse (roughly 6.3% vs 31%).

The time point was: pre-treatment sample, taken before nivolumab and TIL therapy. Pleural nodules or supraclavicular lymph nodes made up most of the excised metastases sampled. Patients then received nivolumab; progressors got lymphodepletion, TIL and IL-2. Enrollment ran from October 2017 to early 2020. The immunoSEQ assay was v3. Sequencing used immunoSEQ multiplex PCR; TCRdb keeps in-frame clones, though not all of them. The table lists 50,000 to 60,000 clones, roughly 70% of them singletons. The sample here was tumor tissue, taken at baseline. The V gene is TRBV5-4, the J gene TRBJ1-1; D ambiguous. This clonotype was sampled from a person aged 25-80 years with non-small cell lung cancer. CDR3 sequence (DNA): TGTGCCAGCAGCCCCCAGGTCGTGAACACTGAAGCTTTCTTT. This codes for CASSPQVVNTEAFF.